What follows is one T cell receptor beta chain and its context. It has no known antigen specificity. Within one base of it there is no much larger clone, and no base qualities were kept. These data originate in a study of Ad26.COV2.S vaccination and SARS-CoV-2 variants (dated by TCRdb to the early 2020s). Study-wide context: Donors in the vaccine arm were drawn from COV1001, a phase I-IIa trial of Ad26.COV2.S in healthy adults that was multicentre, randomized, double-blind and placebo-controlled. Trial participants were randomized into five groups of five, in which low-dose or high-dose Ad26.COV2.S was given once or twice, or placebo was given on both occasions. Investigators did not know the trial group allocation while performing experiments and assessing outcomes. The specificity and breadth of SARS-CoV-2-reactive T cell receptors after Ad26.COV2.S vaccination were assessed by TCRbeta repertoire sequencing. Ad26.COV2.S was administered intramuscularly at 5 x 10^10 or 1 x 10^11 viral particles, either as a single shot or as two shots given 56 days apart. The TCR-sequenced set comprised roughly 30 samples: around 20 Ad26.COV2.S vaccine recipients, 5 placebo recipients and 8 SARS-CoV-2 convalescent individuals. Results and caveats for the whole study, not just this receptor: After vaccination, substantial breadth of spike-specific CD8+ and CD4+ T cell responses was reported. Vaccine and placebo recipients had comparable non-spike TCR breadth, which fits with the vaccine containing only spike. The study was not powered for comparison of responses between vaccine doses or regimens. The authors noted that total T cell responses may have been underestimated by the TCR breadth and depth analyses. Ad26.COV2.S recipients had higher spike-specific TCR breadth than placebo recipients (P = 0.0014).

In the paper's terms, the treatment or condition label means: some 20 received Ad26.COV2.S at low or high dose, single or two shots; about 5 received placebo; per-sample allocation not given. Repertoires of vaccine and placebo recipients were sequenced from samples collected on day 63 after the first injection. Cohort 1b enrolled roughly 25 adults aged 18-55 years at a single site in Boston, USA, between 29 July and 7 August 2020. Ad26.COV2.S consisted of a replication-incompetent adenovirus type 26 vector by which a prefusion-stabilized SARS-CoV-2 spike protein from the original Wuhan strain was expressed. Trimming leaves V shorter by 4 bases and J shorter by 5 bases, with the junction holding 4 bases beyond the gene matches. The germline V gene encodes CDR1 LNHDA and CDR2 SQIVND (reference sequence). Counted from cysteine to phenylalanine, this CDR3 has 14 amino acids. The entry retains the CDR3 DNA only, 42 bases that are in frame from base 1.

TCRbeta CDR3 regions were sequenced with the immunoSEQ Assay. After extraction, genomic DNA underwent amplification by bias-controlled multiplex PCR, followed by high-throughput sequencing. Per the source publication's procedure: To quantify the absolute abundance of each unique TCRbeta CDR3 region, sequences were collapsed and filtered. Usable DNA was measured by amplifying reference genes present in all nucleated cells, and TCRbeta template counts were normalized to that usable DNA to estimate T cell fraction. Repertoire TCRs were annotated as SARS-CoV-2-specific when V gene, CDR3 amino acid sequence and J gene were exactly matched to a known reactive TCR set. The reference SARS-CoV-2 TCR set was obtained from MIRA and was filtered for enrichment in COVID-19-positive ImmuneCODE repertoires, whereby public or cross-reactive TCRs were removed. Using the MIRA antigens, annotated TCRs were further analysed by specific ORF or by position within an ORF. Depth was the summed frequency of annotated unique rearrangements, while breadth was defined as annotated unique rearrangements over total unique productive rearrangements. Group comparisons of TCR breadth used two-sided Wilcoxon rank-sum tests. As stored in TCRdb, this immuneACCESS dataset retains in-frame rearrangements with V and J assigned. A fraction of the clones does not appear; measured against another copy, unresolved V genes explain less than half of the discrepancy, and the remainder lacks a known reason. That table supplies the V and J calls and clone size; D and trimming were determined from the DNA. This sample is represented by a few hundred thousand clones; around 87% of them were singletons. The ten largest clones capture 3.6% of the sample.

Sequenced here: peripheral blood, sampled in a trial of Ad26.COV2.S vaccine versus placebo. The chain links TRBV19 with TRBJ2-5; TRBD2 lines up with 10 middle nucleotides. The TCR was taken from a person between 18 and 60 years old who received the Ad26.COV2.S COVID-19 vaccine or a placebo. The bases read TGTGCCAGTAGTAGAGCGGGGGGGTTGGAGACCCAGTACTTC. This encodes CASSRAGGLETQYF.